This TCR beta chain was captured in a study of T-cell reconstitution after alpha-beta-depleted transplantation in children. The CDR3 sequence is 14 residues long. With 4 bases removed from V and 6 bases from J, the gap between germline ends came to 15 bases. Germline assignment: CDR1 MGHRA and CDR2 YSYEKL. Construction of the TCRbeta library involved unique molecular identifiers. TCRdb processed the PCR reads anew with MiXCR; each CDR3 protein has one entry. Of about 500,000 distinct CDR3 sequences in the sample, around a third are singletons; the top ten hold 2% to 3%. This chain connects TRBV4-1 to TRBJ1-1; the D gene is possibly TRBD1 (5 bases). The TCR comes from a human donor who donated a stem cell graft to a child with aplastic anemia. The source was PBMCs from the stem cell graft donor, collected from the stem cell graft. This CDR3 reads CASSLGPGYSEAFF. The CDR3 DNA sequence: TGCGCCAGCAGCCTGGGGCCTGGATACTCTGAAGCTTTCTTT.